Below, 25 T cell receptor beta chains from the same sample are listed, as sequenced in a study of cytomegalovirus exposure and HLA in healthy donors. The PCR employed 60 Vbeta primers together with 13 Jbeta primers. Profiled with immunoSEQ multiplex PCR; TCRdb holds only in-frame clones, not every one. This table holds some 200,000 clones, roughly 72% found once. The sequencing sample was made of PBMCs. Receptor source: a woman aged 30 to 39 in good health and CMV-seropositive.

The V and J genes are TRBV29-1 and TRBJ2-7; 9 bases match TRBD1. Trimming removed 6 bases from V and 6 bases from J; junction bases left unmatched: 15. Germline V lookup: CDR1 SQVTM, CDR2 ANQGSEA. The CDR3 totals 15 residues. The CDR3 protein is CSVWATGTGSFEQYF. The DNA of the CDR3 is TGCAGCGTGTGGGCCACCGGGACAGGGAGTTTCGAGCAGTACTTC.

To note about this clone: Within the sample, other DNA sequences also encode this same CDR3. The CDR3 DNA follows: TGTGCCAGCAGCCTTGACAGGGGCACTGAAGCTTTCTTT. It is translated as CASSLDRGTEAFF. The chain uses TRBV7-7 and TRBJ1-1; 8 bases match TRBD1. Trimming cost V 5 bases and J 4 bases; bases outside gene matches: 3. The CDR3 runs 13 residues. Germline V lookup: CDR1 SSHAT, CDR2 FNYEAQ (reference sequence). Variable domain in full (rest from reference TRBV7-7 and TRBJ1-1): GAGVSQSPRYKVTKRGQDVTLRCDPISSHATLYWYQQALGQGPEFLTYFNYEAQPDKSGLPSDRFSAERPEGSISTLTIQRTEQRDSAMYRCASSLDRGTEAFFGQGTRLTVV.

The CDR3 coding sequence is TGTGCCAGCAGCTCTACGACACAGGGGGCAGCGGAAGCTTTCTTT. This codes for CASSSTTQGAAEAFF. V and J are TRBV5-4 and TRBJ1-1; 9 bases agree with TRBD1. J was trimmed by 8 bases and V by 3 bases; bases with no gene match: 11. The CDR3 totals 15 residues. From germline, CDR1 is SGHNT and CDR2 YYREEE (reference sequence).

The CDR3 DNA sequence: TGTGCCAGCAGCTCAATGTCTGGAAACACCATATATTTT. It is translated as CASSSMSGNTIYF. The chain uses TRBV9 and TRBJ1-3, with unresolved D. The V and J ends lost 4 bases and 1 base respectively, with 6 bases between them. The CDR3 length is 13 residues. The germline CDR1 and CDR2 sequences are SGDLS and YYNGEE. Filled out from reference TRBV9 and TRBJ1-3, the complete variable domain reads DSGVTQTPKHLITATGQRVTLRCSPRSGDLSVYWYQQSLDQGLQFLIQYYNGEERAKGNILERFSAQQFPDLHSELNLSSLELGDSALYFCASSSMSGNTIYFGEGSWLTVV.

This chain uses TRBV2 with TRBJ1-2; possibly TRBD1 for D (5 bases). CDR3 size: 13 residues. Germline lookup yields CDR1 SNHLY and CDR2 FYNNEI. Trimming removed 4 bases at V and 2 bases at J, with 8 bases between. The CDR3 nucleotides are TGTGCCAGCAGTGGGACAACCAACTATGGCTACACCTTC. Translation: CASSGTTNYGYTF.

Only a few counts were recorded for this clone. V is TRBV4-3 and J is TRBJ2-7, with D possibly matching TRBD2 (5 bases). Germline lookup yields CDR1 LGHNA and CDR2 YSLEER. The V end lost 2 bases, the J end lost 2 bases, and 7 bases lay between the germline ends. The CDR3 has 13 amino acids. CDR3 DNA sequence: TGCGCCAGCAGCCAAAGCGGCGCCTACGAGCAGTACTTC. This codes for CASSQSGAYEQYF.

The J gene is TRBJ1-2, the V gene TRBV2; D possibly corresponds to TRBD1 (5 bases). There are 14 residues in the CDR3. Looked up from germline, CDR1 is SNHLY and CDR2 is FYNNEI. Trimming took off 7 bases at V and 2 bases at J, with 14 bases between the two ends. Written as DNA, the CDR3 is TGTGCCAGCATCGAAGGGACTCCCAACTATGGCTACACCTTC. Its protein is CASIEGTPNYGYTF. Full variable domain (rest looked up from reference TRBV2 and TRBJ1-2): EPEVTQTPSHQVTQMGQEVILRCVPISNHLYFYWYRQILGQKVEFLVSFYNNEISEKSEIFDDQFSVERPDGSNFTLKIRSTKLEDSAMYFCASIEGTPNYGYTFGSGTRLTVV.

The CDR3 nucleotides are TGTGCGCACCACCGGGGTGAGGGTTCACCCCTCCACTTT. This encodes CAHHRGEGSPLHF. The chain links TRBV10-3 to TRBJ1-6; D is undetermined. The CDR3 is 13 amino acids. Per the germline V gene, CDR1 is ENHRY and CDR2 is SYGVKD.

V gene TRBV19 combines with J gene TRBJ1-4, with a possible D match to TRBD1 (5 bases). CDR1 is LNHDA and CDR2 is SQIVND in the germline V gene (reference sequence). With 8 bases removed from V and 4 bases from J, the gap between germline ends came to 23 bases. CDR3 length: 17 amino acids. CDR3 bases: TGTGCCAGTCATCGCGGGGGGGAAGTTTGGCATAATGAAAAACTGTTTTTT. Translated, it gives CASHRGGEVWHNEKLFF.

The gene calls are TRBV5-1 and TRBJ2-7; 7 bases agree with TRBD1. CDR3 size: 13 residues. The J segment lost 3 bases and the V segment lost 4 bases, leaving 4 bases of the junction unmatched. The germline V gene encodes CDR1 SGHRS and CDR2 YFSETQ. As DNA, the CDR3 is TGCGCCAGCAGCGAACAGGGGAGCTACGAGCAGTACTTC. This translates into CASSEQGSYEQYF.

The V and J genes are TRBV28 and TRBJ1-2; a weak D match, TRBD1 (6 bases). The length of the CDR3 is 15 residues. Deletions cut 5 bases from V and 5 bases from J, with 18 bases between. Germline CDR1 reads MDHEN; CDR2 reads SYDVKM. CDR3 bases: TGTGCCAGCAGTACTATCAGGGGATCTGGATATGGCTACACCTTC. Encoded protein: CASSTIRGSGYGYTF.

V gene TRBV19 combines with J gene TRBJ2-2; D gene uncertain. The germline V gene encodes CDR1 LNHDA and CDR2 SQIVND (reference sequence). The V end was cut by 6 bases, the J end by 9 bases, with 23 bases between. CDR3 length: 16 residues. For the CDR3, the DNA is TGTGCCAGTAGCCTTCGTTATGCAGGTCGAATATGGGAGCTGTTTTTT. It translates to CASSLRYAGRIWELFF. The complete variable domain, with remaining parts taken from reference TRBV19 and TRBJ2-2, reads DGGITQSPKYLFRKEGQNVTLSCEQNLNHDAMYWYRQDPGQGLRLIYYSQIVNDFQKGDIAEGYSVSREKKESFPLTVTSAQKNPTAFYLCASSLRYAGRIWELFFGEGSRLTVL.

There are a few counts of this clone. The chain links TRBV25-1 to TRBJ1-5, with 7 bases lining up with TRBD1. Per the germline V gene, CDR1 is MGHDK and CDR2 is SYGVNS. The CDR3 extends over 12 amino acids. The J segment lost 9 bases and the V segment lost 5 bases, leaving 4 bases of the junction unmatched. The CDR3 is CASSTGVGPQHF. For the CDR3, the DNA is TGTGCCAGCAGTACAGGGGTCGGGCCCCAGCATTTT.

CDR3 amino acids: CASRRGKEYQPQHF. CDR3 coding DNA: TGTGCCAGCCGAAGAGGTAAGGAATACCAGCCCCAGCATTTT. The chain uses TRBV28 and TRBJ1-5, with D hard to call. This CDR3 region has 14 residues. Looked up from germline, CDR1 is MDHEN and CDR2 is SYDVKM. V was clipped by 8 bases and J by 7 bases, with 18 bases between them.

V gene TRBV5-1 combines with J gene TRBJ2-7; 8 bases are a match to TRBD1. There are 15 residues in the CDR3. The germline gives CDR1 SGHRS, CDR2 YFSETQ. Trimming cost V 2 bases and J 3 bases; bases outside gene matches: 7. This CDR3 is CASSFFEQGGYEQYF. In DNA form, the CDR3 reads TGCGCCAGCAGCTTTTTTGAACAGGGGGGCTACGAGCAGTACTTC.

The genes are TRBV6-6 and TRBJ1-1; TRBD1 matches 8 bases. V shed 7 bases, J shed 1 base, and the junction held 11 bases outside the gene matches. The CDR3 is 16 residues long. From germline, CDR1 is MNHNY and CDR2 SVGAGI (reference sequence). The CDR3 here is CASMIRGGTGNTEAFF. CDR3 nucleotide sequence: TGTGCCAGCATGATCAGAGGGGGGACAGGGAACACTGAAGCTTTCTTT.

V is TRBV29-1 and J is TRBJ1-1; 10 nucleotides match TRBD1. CDR3 length: 11 residues. Germline values: CDR1 SQVTM, CDR2 ANQGSEA. The CDR3 is CTGQGETEAFF. CDR3 in DNA: TGCACTGGACAGGGGGAAACTGAAGCTTTCTTT.

V gene TRBV7-2 combines with J gene TRBJ2-7; 7 nucleotides align to TRBD2. Germline CDR1 SGHTA, CDR2 FQGNSA. The CDR3 is 15 amino acids. With 5 bases clipped from V and 2 bases from J, the junction kept 9 bases outside the gene matches. DNA for the CDR3: TGTGCCAGCAGCCTACCTCCGGGGGGTGCCTACGAGCAGTACTTC. It specifies CASSLPPGGAYEQYF.

This chain links TRBV13 with TRBJ1-1, with a weak D call TRBD1 (6 bases). Trimming shortened V by 5 bases and J by 4 bases, and 14 bases separated the two germline ends. Germline V CDR1 and CDR2: PRHDT, FYEKMQ (reference sequence). The CDR3 covers 14 residues. CDR3 in amino acids: CASSRARRGTEAFF. The CDR3 DNA follows: TGTGCCAGCAGCCGAGCCCGCAGGGGCACTGAAGCTTTCTTT.

The V and J genes are TRBV5-1 and TRBJ2-2, with D perhaps matching TRBD1 (5 bases). This CDR3 region has 13 residues. Trimming removed 5 bases at V and 1 base at J, with 6 bases between. Germline assignment: CDR1 SGHRS and CDR2 YFSETQ. The CDR3 nucleotides read TGCGCCAGCAGGGGGCGGAACACCGGGGAGCTGTTTTTT. It is translated as CASRGRNTGELFF.

The chain couples TRBV2 to TRBJ1-1; maybe TRBD1 (5 bases). The V gene's germline CDR1 is SNHLY and CDR2 FYNNEI. This CDR3 spans 12 amino acids. Trimming shortened V by 8 bases and J by 8 bases, and 15 bases separated the two germline ends. CDR3 sequence (DNA): TGTGCCAGCGGTGGAGGGAGGGGCGAAGCTTTCTTT. Encoded protein: CASGGGRGEAFF.

This chain connects TRBV10-3 to TRBJ1-1, with a possible D match to TRBD1 (6 bases). Trimming removed 3 bases from V and 1 base from J, with 12 bases in between. The CDR3 is 15 amino acids. Germline assignment: CDR1 ENHRY and CDR2 SYGVKD. The CDR3 region is CAISDYQGKNTEAFF. The CDR3, as DNA: TGTGCCATCAGTGACTATCAGGGGAAGAACACTGAAGCTTTCTTT.

The chain couples TRBV4-1 to TRBJ1-1, with TRBD1 identical over 8 bases. J lost 3 bases, V lost 4 bases, and 10 bases had no gene match. Germline V gene lookup returns CDR1 MGHRA and CDR2 YSYEKL. The CDR3 has 16 amino acids. DNA of the CDR3: TGCGCCAGCAGCCTGGCGACAGGGGTTACGTACACTGAAGCTTTCTTT. Its translation: CASSLATGVTYTEAFF.

This clone has just a few counts. The genes are TRBV7-6 and TRBJ2-2, with TRBD1 as a possible D gene (6 bases). V was pared by 5 bases and J by 7 bases, with 17 bases between. Germline values: CDR1 SGHVS, CDR2 FNYEAQ. The CDR3 runs to 15 residues. CDR3 loop: CASSANVGAGGELFF. In DNA, the CDR3 is TGTGCCAGCAGCGCCAATGTGGGGGCTGGCGGGGAGCTGTTTTTT.

The V call is TRBV5-6, the J call TRBJ1-5; 9 bases line up with TRBD1. The CDR3 has 14 amino acids. Trimming cost V 3 bases and J 5 bases; bases outside gene matches: 3. Germline lookup yields CDR1 SGHDT and CDR2 YYEEEE. Here the CDR3 reads CASSSDRGHQPQHF. Here the CDR3 DNA reads TGTGCCAGCAGCTCGGACAGGGGCCATCAGCCCCAGCATTTT. Filled out from reference TRBV5-6 and TRBJ1-5, the complete variable domain reads DAGVTQSPTHLIKTRGQQVTLRCSPKSGHDTVSWYQQALGQGPQFIFQYYEEEERQRGNFPDRFSGHQFPNYSSELNVNALLLGDSALYLCASSSDRGHQPQHFGDGTRLSIL.